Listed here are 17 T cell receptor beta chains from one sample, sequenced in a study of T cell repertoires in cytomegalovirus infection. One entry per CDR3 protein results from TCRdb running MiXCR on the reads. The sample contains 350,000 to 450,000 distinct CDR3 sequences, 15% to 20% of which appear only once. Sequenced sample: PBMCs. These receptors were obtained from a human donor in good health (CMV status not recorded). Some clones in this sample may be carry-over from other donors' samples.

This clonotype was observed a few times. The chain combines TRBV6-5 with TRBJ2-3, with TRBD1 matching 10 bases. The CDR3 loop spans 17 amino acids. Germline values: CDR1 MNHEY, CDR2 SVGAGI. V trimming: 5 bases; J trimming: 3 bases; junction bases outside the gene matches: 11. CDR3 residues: CASSGGLTGGATDTQYF. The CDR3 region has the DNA TGTGCCAGCAGTGGGGGGCTGACAGGGGGCGCAACAGATACGCAGTATTTT.

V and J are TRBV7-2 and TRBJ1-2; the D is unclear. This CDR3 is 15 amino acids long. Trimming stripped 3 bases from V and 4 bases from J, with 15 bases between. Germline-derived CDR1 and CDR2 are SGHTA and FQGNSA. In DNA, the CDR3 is TGTGCCAGCAGCTTGCGGACCGGACTTATCTATGGCTACACCTTC. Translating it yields CASSLRTGLIYGYTF.

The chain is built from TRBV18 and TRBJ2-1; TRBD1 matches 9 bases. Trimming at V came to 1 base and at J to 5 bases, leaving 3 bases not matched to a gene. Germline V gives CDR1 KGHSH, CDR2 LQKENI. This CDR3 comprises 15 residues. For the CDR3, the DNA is TGTGCCAGCTCACCACAACAGGGGGCGAACAATGAGCAGTTCTTC. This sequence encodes CASSPQQGANNEQFF.

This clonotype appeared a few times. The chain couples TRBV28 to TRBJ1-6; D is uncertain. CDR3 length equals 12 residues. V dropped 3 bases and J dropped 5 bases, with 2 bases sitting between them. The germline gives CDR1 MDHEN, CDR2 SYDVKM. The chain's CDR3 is CASSFNNSPLHF. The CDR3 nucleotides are TGTGCCAGCAGTTTTAATAATTCACCCCTCCACTTT.

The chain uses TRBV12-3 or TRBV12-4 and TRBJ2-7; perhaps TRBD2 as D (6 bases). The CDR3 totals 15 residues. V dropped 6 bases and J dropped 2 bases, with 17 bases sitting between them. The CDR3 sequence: CASRPGTPGTYEQYF. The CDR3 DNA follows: TGTGCCAGCAGACCTGGGACTCCTGGCACCTACGAGCAGTACTTC.

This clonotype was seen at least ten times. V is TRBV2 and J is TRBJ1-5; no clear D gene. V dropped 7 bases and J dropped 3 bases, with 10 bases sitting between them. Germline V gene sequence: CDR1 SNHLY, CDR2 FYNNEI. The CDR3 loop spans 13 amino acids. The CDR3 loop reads CASMEVLNQPQHF. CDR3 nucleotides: TGTGCCAGCATGGAGGTCCTCAATCAGCCCCAGCATTTT. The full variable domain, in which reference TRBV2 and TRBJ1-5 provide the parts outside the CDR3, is EPEVTQTPSHQVTQMGQEVILRCVPISNHLYFYWYRQILGQKVEFLVSFYNNEISEKSEIFDDQFSVERPDGSNFTLKIRSTKLEDSAMYFCASMEVLNQPQHFGDGTRLSIL.

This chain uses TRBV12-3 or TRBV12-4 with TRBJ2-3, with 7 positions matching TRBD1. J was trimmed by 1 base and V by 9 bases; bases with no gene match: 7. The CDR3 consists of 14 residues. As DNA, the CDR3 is TGTGCCAGTACGACAGGGTGGGGCACAGATACGCAGTATTTT. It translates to CASTTGWGTDTQYF.

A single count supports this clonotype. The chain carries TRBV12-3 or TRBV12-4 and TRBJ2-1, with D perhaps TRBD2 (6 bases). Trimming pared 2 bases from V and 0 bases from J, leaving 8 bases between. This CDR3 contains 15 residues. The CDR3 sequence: CASSLMGGSYNEQFF. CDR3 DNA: TGTGCCAGCAGTTTAATGGGGGGCTCCTACAATGAGCAGTTCTTC.

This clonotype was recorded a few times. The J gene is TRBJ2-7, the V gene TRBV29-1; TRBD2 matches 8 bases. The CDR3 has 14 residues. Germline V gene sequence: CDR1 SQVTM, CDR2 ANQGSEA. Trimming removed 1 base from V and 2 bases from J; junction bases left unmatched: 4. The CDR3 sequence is CSVEVPGGTYEQYF. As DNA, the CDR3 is TGCAGCGTTGAAGTCCCGGGGGGGACCTACGAGCAGTACTTC.

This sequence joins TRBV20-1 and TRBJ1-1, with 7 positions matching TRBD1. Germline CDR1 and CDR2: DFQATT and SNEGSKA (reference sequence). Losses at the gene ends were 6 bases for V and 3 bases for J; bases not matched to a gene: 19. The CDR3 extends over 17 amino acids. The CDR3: CSAKRAGGGVADTEAFF. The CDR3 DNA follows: TGCAGTGCGAAGAGGGCAGGGGGAGGAGTTGCGGACACTGAAGCTTTCTTT.

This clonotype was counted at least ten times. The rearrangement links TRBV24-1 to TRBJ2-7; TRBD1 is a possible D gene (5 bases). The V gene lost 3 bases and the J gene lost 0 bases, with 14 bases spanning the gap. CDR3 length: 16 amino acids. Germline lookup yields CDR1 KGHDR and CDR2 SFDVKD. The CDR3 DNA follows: TGTGCCACCAGTGATAATATACAGGTAATCTCCTACGAGCAGTACGTC. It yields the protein CATSDNIQVISYEQYV.

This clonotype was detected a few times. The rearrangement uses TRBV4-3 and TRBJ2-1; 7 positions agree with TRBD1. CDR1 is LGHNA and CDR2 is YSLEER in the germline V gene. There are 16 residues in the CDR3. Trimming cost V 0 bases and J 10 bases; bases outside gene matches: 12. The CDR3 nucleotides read TGCGCCAGCAGCCAAGACGGGTCCCCCCTACAGGGGGAGCAGTTCTTC. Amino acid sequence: CASSQDGSPLQGEQFF.

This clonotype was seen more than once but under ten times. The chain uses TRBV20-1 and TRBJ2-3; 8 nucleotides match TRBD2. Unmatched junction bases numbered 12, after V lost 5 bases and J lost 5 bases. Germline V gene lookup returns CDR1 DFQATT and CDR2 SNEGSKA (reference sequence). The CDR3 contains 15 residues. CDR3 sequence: CSASARGLGIDTQYF. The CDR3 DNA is TGCAGTGCTTCCGCCCGGGGACTAGGAATAGATACGCAGTATTTT.

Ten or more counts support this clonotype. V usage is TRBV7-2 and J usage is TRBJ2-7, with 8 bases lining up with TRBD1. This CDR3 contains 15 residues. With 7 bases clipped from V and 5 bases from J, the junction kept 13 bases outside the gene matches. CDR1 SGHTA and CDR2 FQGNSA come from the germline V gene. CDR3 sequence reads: CASKPYHRGTHEQYF. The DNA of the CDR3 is TGTGCCAGCAAGCCTTACCACAGGGGGACCCACGAGCAGTACTTC.

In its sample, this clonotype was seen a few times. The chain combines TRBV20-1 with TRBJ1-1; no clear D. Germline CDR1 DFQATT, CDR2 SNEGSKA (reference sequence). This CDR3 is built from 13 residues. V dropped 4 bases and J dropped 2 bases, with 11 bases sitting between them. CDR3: CSATIRANTEAFF. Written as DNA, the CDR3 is TGCAGTGCTACCATCAGAGCCAACACTGAAGCTTTCTTT.

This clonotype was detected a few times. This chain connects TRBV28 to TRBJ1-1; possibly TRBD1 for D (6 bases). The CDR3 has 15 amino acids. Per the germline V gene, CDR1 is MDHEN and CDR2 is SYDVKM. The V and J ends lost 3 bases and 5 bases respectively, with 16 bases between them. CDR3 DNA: TGTGCCAGCAGTTTCTTAGCCCGGGACATAACTGAAGCTTTCTTT. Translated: CASSFLARDITEAFF.

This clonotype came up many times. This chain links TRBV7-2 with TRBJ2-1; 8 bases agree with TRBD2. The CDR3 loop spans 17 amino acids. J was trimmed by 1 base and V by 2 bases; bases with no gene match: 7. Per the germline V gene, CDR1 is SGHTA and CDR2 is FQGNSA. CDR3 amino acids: CASSLSLAGGSYNEQFF. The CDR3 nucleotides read TGTGCCAGCAGCTTATCTCTGGCGGGAGGTTCCTACAATGAGCAGTTCTTC.